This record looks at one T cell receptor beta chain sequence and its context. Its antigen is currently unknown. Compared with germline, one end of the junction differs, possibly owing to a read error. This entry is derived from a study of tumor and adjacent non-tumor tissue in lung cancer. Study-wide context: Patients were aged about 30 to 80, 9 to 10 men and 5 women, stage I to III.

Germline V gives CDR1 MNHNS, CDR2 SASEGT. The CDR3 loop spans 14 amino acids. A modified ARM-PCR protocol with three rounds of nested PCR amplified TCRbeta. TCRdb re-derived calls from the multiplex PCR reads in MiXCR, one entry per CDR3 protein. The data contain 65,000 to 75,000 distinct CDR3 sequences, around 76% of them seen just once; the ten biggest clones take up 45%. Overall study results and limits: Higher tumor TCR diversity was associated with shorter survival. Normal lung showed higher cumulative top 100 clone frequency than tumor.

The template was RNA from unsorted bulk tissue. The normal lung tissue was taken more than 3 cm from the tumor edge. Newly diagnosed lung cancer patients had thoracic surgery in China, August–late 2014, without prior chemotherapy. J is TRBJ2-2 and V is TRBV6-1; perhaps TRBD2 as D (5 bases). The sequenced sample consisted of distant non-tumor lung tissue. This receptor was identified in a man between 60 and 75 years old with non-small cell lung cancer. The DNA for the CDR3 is TGTGCCAGCAGTGAAGTAACTAGAGCCGGGGAGTTGATTTTT. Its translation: CASSEVTRAGELIF.